The clone carrying this TCR beta chain came up a few times. Its antigen remains unidentified. The PCR used 60 Vbeta and 13 Jbeta primers. The repertoire was sequenced with immunoSEQ multiplex PCR; TCRdb's copy has only in-frame clones and lacks some. The sample yields 90,000 to 100,000 clones, around 10% seen once. This record comes from a study of cytomegalovirus exposure and HLA in healthy donors. Overall study findings and caveats: On later analysis, the bulk of CMV-associated TCR beta chains appeared to be HLA-restricted.

The trim removed 4 bases at V and 6 bases at J, leaving 5 bases unmatched. Germline CDR1 and CDR2: SNHLY and FYNNEI. The CDR3 contains 14 residues. The rearrangement links TRBV2 to TRBJ2-1; TRBD2 matches 8 bases. The sample comprised PBMCs. This clonotype was obtained from a man aged 50-59 years in good health and CMV-seropositive. CDR3 in amino acids: CASSGLARGNEQFF. As DNA, the CDR3 is TGTGCCAGCAGTGGACTAGCGAGGGGCAATGAGCAGTTCTTC. The variable domain in full, completed from reference TRBV2 and TRBJ2-1, reads EPEVTQTPSHQVTQMGQEVILRCVPISNHLYFYWYRQILGQKVEFLVSFYNNEISEKSEIFDDQFSVERPDGSNFTLKIRSTKLEDSAMYFCASSGLARGNEQFFGPGTRLTVL.